This is a list of T cell receptor beta chains from one sample in a study of blood T cells in healthy people across ages. Via MiXCR, TCRdb re-called the 5' RACE reads, giving one row per CDR3 protein. The data hold 750,000 to 950,000 distinct CDR3 sequences, with about 55% observed a single time. The material sequenced was blood. Receptors were obtained from a man aged 80 or over in good health. The CDR3 runs from the conserved cysteine through the conserved F or W. Each record gives: V gene, J gene, D gene, clone size, CDR3 protein. A D gene is named only where the DNA matches it firmly. The size of a clone is reported for some rows only, either as once, few or many, or as a class for expanded clones.

V: TRBV5-1; J: TRBJ2-4; D: -; size: -; CDR3: CASSLDTVGEQYF
V: TRBV5-1; J: TRBJ2-7; D: -; size: -; CDR3: CASSPRTDPYEQYF
V: TRBV5-1; J: TRBJ1-1; D: -; size: once; CDR3: CASSWVRRGSTEAFF
V: TRBV11-2; J: TRBJ2-7; D: -; size: few; CDR3: CASSLAPRTRYEQYF
V: TRBV6-1; J: TRBJ1-5; D: -; size: -; CDR3: CASSGTQGIGQPQHF
V: TRBV11-1; J: TRBJ1-1; D: -; size: -; CDR3: CASSSGSKAFF
V: TRBV2; J: TRBJ2-2; D: TRBD1; size: medium-sized; CDR3: CASRDRAETGELFF
V: TRBV2; J: -; D: -; size: -; CDR3: CASSPGPQETQFF
V: TRBV20-1; J: TRBJ2-3; D: -; size: -; CDR3: CSARDGGQHTGTQYF
V: TRBV7-2; J: TRBJ2-3; D: TRBD1; size: few; CDR3: CASSPKTGPGDRYAYF
V: TRBV19; J: TRBJ1-6; D: TRBD1; size: -; CDR3: CASTRDRSSSPLHF
V: TRBV12-3/TRBV12-4; J: TRBJ2-7; D: TRBD2; size: few; CDR3: CASSSSRRLATYEQYF
V: TRBV5-6; J: TRBJ2-3; D: -; size: -; CDR3: CASSLAGRESTDTQYF
V: TRBV7-8; J: TRBJ2-3; D: TRBD2; size: -; CDR3: CASSLALAGPPITDTQYF
V: TRBV12-3/TRBV12-4; J: TRBJ2-5; D: -; size: few; CDR3: CASSDGKRRQETQYF
V: TRBV20-1; J: TRBJ2-3; D: TRBD2; size: -; CDR3: CSGSPSSGGVDTQYF
V: TRBV5-1; J: TRBJ2-1; D: TRBD1; size: -; CDR3: CASSSSRDRGPYEQFF
V: TRBV3-1; J: -; D: -; size: few; CDR3: CASSQDFGRRDEQYF
V: TRBV15; J: TRBJ2-3; D: TRBD1; size: few; CDR3: CATSREKTGGNTDTQYF
V: TRBV12-3/TRBV12-4; J: TRBJ1-4; D: -; size: -; CDR3: CASSLTVFREYGLFF
V: TRBV6-5; J: TRBJ2-7; D: -; size: -; CDR3: CASSPQGLENEQYF
V: TRBV6-2/TRBV6-3; J: TRBJ2-1; D: -; size: once; CDR3: CASTQVGEQFF
V: TRBV5-6; J: TRBJ2-7; D: -; size: -; CDR3: CASSLGPLGYEQYF